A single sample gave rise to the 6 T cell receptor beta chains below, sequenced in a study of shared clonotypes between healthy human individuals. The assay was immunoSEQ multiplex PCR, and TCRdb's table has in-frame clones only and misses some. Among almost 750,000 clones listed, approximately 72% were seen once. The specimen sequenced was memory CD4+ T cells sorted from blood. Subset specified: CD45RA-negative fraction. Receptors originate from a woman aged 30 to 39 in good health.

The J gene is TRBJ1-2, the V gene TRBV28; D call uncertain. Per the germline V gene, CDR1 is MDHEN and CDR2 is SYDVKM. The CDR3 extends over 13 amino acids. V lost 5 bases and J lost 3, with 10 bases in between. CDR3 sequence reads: CASSIRTDYGYTF. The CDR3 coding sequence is TGTGCCAGCAGTATCCGGACGGACTATGGCTACACCTTC.

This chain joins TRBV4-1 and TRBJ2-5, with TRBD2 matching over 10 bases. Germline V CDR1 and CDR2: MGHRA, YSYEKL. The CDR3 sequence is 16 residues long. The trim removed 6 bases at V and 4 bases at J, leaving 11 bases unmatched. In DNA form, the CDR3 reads TGCGCCAGCAGGAGGGCGGCTAGCGGGAGTTCAGAGACCCAGTACTTC. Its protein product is CASRRAASGSSETQYF.

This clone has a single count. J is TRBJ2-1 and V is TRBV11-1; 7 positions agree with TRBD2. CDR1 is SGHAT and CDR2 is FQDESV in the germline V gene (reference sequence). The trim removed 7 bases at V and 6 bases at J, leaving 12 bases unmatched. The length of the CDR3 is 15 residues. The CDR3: CASNPRLAPRNEQFF. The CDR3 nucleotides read TGTGCCAGCAACCCCCGACTAGCCCCCCGCAATGAGCAGTTCTTC.

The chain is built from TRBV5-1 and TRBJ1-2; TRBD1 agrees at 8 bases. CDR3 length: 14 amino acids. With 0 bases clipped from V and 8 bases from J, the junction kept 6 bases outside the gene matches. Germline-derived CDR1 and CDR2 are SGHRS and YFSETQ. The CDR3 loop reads CASSLGPGGDGYTF. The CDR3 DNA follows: TGCGCCAGCAGCTTGGGCCCAGGGGGCGACGGCTACACCTTC.

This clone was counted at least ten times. Here the CDR3 reads CASSFKLGSQPQHF. The CDR3 DNA is TGTGCCAGCAGTTTTAAGCTAGGGAGTCAGCCCCAGCATTTT. The rearrangement links TRBV28 to TRBJ1-5; D not resolved. The CDR3 sequence is 14 residues long. Germline CDR1 and CDR2: MDHEN and SYDVKM. Trimming removed 3 bases at V and 6 bases at J, with 12 bases between.

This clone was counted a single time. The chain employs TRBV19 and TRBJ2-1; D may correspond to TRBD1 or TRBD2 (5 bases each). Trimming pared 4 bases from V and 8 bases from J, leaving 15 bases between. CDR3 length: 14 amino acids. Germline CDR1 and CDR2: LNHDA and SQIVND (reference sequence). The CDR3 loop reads CASSTGTNWDEQFF. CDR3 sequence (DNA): TGTGCCAGTAGTACCGGGACCAACTGGGATGAGCAGTTCTTC. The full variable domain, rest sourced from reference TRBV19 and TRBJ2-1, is DGGITQSPKYLFRKEGQNVTLSCEQNLNHDAMYWYRQDPGQGLRLIYYSQIVNDFQKGDIAEGYSVSREKKESFPLTVTSAQKNPTAFYLCASSTGTNWDEQFFGPGTRLTVL.